The present T cell receptor beta chain was sequenced within a study of technical replicates of blood from a few donors. Germline values: CDR1 MDHEN, CDR2 SYDVKM. V was trimmed by 3 bases and J by 0 bases, leaving 13 bases between them. CDR3 size: 16 residues. Generated by immunoSEQ multiplex PCR, the TCRdb table keeps only in-frame clones and is missing some. The sample holds 70,000 to 95,000 clones; around 96% are singletons and the top ten take roughly 0.22%. The specimen was T cells isolated from PBMCs. The rearrangement links TRBV28 to TRBJ2-3, with D maybe TRBD2 (6 bases). This receptor was obtained from a human donor in good health. The CDR3 sequence is CASSLGSGLSTDTQYF. The DNA for the CDR3 is TGTGCCAGCAGTTTGGGGAGCGGGCTAAGCACAGATACGCAGTATTTT.